The clone carrying this TCR beta chain was seen once. As processed by the authors: Reference gene primer amplification gave nucleated cell count estimates. Measured with immunoSEQ multiplex PCR; TCRdb has only the in-frame clones, and not every one. V and J calls and clone size are copied from that table; D and trimming were computed from the DNA. This table holds some 200,000 clones, 70% to 85% found once. This sample is part of a study of blood T cell repertoires in COVID-19. Study details: Samples of COVID-19 (acute and convalescent) were obtained from the United States, Italy and Spain. Sources were T cells, B-cell-depleted T cells, or PBMCs; the material itself was cDNA or gDNA.

The CDR3 is 15 amino acids. The ends lost 0 bases at V and 5 bases at J; junction bases unmatched: 2. The germline CDR1 and CDR2 sequences are SGHRS and YFSETQ. The V and J genes are TRBV5-1 and TRBJ2-5, with 12 bases identical to TRBD2. This receptor was obtained from a human donor with acute or convalescent COVID-19. The donor label of this sample is uncertain. The sample comprised peripheral blood. Here the CDR3 reads CASSLGGLAGETQYF. The DNA for the CDR3 is TGCGCCAGCAGCTTGGGGGGACTAGCGGGCGAGACCCAGTACTTC.